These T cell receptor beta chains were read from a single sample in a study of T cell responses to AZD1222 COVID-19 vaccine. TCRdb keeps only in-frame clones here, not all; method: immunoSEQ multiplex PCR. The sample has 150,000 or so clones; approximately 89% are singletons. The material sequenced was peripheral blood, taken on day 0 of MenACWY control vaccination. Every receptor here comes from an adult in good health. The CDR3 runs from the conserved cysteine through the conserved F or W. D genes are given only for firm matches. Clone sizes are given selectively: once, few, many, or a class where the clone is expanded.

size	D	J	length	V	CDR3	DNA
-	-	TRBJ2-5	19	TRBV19	CASSRGRTNLPSYQETQYF	TGTGCCAGTAGCCGTGGTAGGACTAACCTTCCGAGCTACCAAGAGACCCAGTACTTC
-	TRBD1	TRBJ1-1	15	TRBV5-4	CASSPWTGAIAEAFF	TGTGCCAGCAGTCCTTGGACAGGGGCAATTGCTGAAGCTTTCTTT
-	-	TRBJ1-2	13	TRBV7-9	CASSLEVDGGYTF	TGTGCCAGCAGCTTAGAGGTTGACGGGGGCTACACCTTC
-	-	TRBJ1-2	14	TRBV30	CAWSVPVIYYGYTF	TGTGCCTGGAGTGTACCAGTGATATACTATGGCTACACCTTC
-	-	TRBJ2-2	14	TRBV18	CASSRNQNTGELFF	TGTGCCAGCTCACGGAACCAGAACACCGGGGAGCTGTTTTTT
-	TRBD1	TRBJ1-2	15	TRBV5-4	CASSPGQLSNYGYTF	TGTGCCAGCAGCCCGGGACAGCTTTCTAACTATGGCTACACCTTC
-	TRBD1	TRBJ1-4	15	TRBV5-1	CASSPGQGNNEKLFF	TGCGCCAGCAGCCCTGGACAGGGTAATAATGAAAAACTGTTTTTT
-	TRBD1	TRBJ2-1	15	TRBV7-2	CASSLGTGKVDEQFF	TGTGCCAGCAGCTTAGGGACAGGGAAAGTCGATGAGCAGTTCTTC
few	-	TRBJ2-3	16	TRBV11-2	CASSLGEGTGTDTQYF	TGTGCCAGCAGCTTAGGAGAGGGGACTGGCACAGATACGCAGTATTTT
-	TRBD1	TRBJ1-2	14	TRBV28	CATARNRGVYGYTF	TGTGCCACCGCTCGGAACAGGGGAGTATACGGCTACACCTTC
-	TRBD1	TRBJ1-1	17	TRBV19	CASSIGTGVALGTEAFF	TGTGCCAGTAGTATCGGGACAGGGGTCGCTCTTGGAACTGAAGCTTTCTTT
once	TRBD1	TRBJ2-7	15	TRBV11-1	CASSLIGDRGYEQYF	TGTGCCAGCAGCTTAATTGGGGACAGGGGATACGAGCAGTACTTC
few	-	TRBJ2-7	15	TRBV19	CASSIRTELGGEQYF	TGTGCCAGTAGTATTAGGACAGAACTAGGAGGGGAGCAGTACTTC
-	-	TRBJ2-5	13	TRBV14	CASSQDLRETQYF	TGTGCCAGCAGCCAGGATTTGAGGGAGACCCAGTACTTC
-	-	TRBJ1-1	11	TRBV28	CASRVNTEAFF	TGTGCCAGCAGGGTGAACACTGAAGCTTTCTTT
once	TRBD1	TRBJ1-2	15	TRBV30	CAWSVDRASYGGYTF	TGTGCCTGGAGTGTAGACAGGGCGAGCTACGGGGGCTACACCTTC
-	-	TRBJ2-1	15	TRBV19	CASSILGGGQHEQFF	TGTGCCAGTAGTATCTTGGGGGGGGGCCAACATGAGCAGTTCTTC